Presented here are 27 T cell receptor beta chains from one specimen sequenced in a study of blood T cell repertoires in COVID-19. Some clones are missing from TCRdb's copy, which holds only in-frame ones; the method was immunoSEQ multiplex PCR. This sample yields around 190,000 clones, of which around nine tenths are seen a single time; about 18% belongs to the top ten. Sequencing used peripheral blood. These receptors were taken from a man in his fifties with COVID-19, enrolled during active disease.

The table lists this clone with a count of one. This chain uses TRBV18 with TRBJ1-5; TRBD1 agrees at 9 bases. The length of the CDR3 is 16 residues. V lost 6 bases to trimming and J lost 7 bases; unmatched junction nucleotides: 13. The germline V gene encodes CDR1 KGHSH and CDR2 LQKENI. CDR3 nucleotides: TGTGCCAGCTCCCTTCGGGGGGACAGGGTGAGACAGCCCCAGCATTTT. Amino acids: CASSLRGDRVRQPQHF.

The rearrangement uses TRBV7-8 and TRBJ1-1; 7 bases match TRBD1. Germline V CDR1 and CDR2: SGHVS, FQNEAQ. The CDR3 sequence is 15 residues long. Germline trimming cut 2 bases from V and 4 bases from J; bases unmatched to any gene: 7. The CDR3: CASSLLKGATTEAFF. The CDR3 DNA is TGTGCCAGCAGCTTATTGAAGGGGGCGACCACTGAAGCTTTCTTT.

V gene TRBV6-1 combines with J gene TRBJ2-1; TRBD2 aligns across 9 bases. The CDR3 is made up of 19 amino acids. The V and J ends lost 2 bases and 3 bases, in that order; junction bases with no gene match: 14. Germline CDR1 is MNHNS and CDR2 is SASEGT. CDR3 sequence (DNA): TGTGCCAGCAGTGAAAGGCGTAGCGGGAGCAAAAATGGCTACAATGAGCAGTTCTTC. Translating it yields CASSERRSGSKNGYNEQFF.

This rearrangement joins TRBV6-2 or TRBV6-3 to TRBJ2-1, with a possible D match to TRBD2 (5 bases). V was pared by 2 bases and J by 5 bases, with 16 bases between. Germline V gene data show CDR1 as MNHEY and CDR2 as SVGEGT. This CDR3 has 16 amino acids. The CDR3 loop reads CASSYDFRGRDNEQFF. CDR3 in DNA: TGTGCCAGCAGTTACGATTTCCGCGGGCGAGACAATGAGCAGTTCTTC.

This chain links TRBV2 with TRBJ2-1, with TRBD1 as a possible D gene (5 bases). This CDR3 has 15 amino acids. Trimming pared 8 bases from V and 1 base from J, leaving 15 bases between. Germline lookup yields CDR1 SNHLY and CDR2 FYNNEI. The CDR3 DNA reads TGTGCCAGCCGGAGAGGCAGGGCATCCTACAATGAGCAGTTCTTC. Residues: CASRRGRASYNEQFF.

This chain uses TRBV12-3 or TRBV12-4 with TRBJ2-7; TRBD2 might be the D (5 bases). The CDR3 has 13 amino acids. V was pared by 9 bases and J by 2 bases, with 14 bases between. CDR3 nucleotide sequence: TGTGCCAGAGCTTCGGACTTACCCTACGAGCAGTACTTC. Translating it yields CARASDLPYEQYF.

The rearrangement links TRBV7-8 to TRBJ2-2; 7 nucleotides match TRBD2. The junction had 6 bases not matched to a gene; V was cut back by 1 base and J by 4 bases. Germline V gene data show CDR1 as SGHVS and CDR2 as FQNEAQ. The length of the CDR3 is 16 residues. CDR3 region: CASSLGRGRFTGELFF. The CDR3 DNA reads TGTGCCAGCAGCTTAGGTCGCGGGAGATTCACCGGGGAGCTGTTTTTT.

The rearrangement links TRBV5-6 to TRBJ2-2, with TRBD1 matching 7 bases. Germline CDR1 and CDR2: SGHDT and YYEEEE. V gave up 2 bases and J gave up 4 bases; unmatched junction bases: 8. CDR3 length equals 16 residues. The CDR3 bases are TGTGCCAGCAGCTTTAGGACAGGCCGGGCCACCGGGGAGCTGTTTTTT. This codes for CASSFRTGRATGELFF.

V gene TRBV4-3 combines with J gene TRBJ2-3; 9 nucleotides agree with TRBD2. The CDR3 is made up of 20 amino acids. Germline V CDR1 and CDR2: LGHNA, YSLEER. V lost 0 bases to trimming and J lost 0 bases; unmatched junction nucleotides: 13. The CDR3 spells CASSQDLGLAGHSSTDTQYF. The DNA for the CDR3 is TGCGCCAGCAGCCAAGATCTGGGGCTAGCGGGGCATTCTAGCACAGATACGCAGTATTTT.

The rearrangement joins TRBV6-2 or TRBV6-3 to TRBJ2-7; TRBD2 agrees at 10 bases. The CDR3 length is 15 residues. The junction had 6 bases not matched to a gene; V was cut back by 5 bases and J by 2 bases. CDR1 and CDR2 (germline): MNHEY, SVGEGT. As DNA, the CDR3 is TGTGCCAGCAGTAGCGGGGGGGCCGGCACCTACGAGCAGTACTTC. It yields the protein CASSSGGAGTYEQYF.

This clone showed up just a few times. This chain uses TRBV27 with TRBJ1-5; D is unresolved. Trimming took off 8 bases at V and 0 bases at J, with 5 bases between the two ends. This CDR3 spans 12 amino acids. Germline-derived CDR1 and CDR2 are MNHEY and SMNVEV (reference sequence). DNA for the CDR3: TGTGCCAGCCGAGCTAGCAATCAGCCCCAGCATTTT. It encodes CASRASNQPQHF.

V is TRBV11-2 and J is TRBJ1-5, with 10 bases fitting TRBD1. Trimming took 2 bases from V and 7 from J; bases not matched to a gene: 5. Germline V lookup: CDR1 SGHAT, CDR2 FQNNGV. This CDR3 has 15 residues. CDR3 protein: CASSLTGTGVQPQHF. The CDR3 DNA sequence: TGTGCCAGCAGCTTAACCGGGACAGGGGTCCAGCCCCAGCATTTT.

The chain joins TRBV7-9 to TRBJ2-5; 10 nucleotides match TRBD1. The trim removed 6 bases at V and 4 bases at J, leaving 5 bases unmatched. The germline gives CDR1 SEHNR, CDR2 FQNEAQ (reference sequence). This CDR3 spans 14 amino acids. The CDR3 sequence: CASSSGTGVETQYF. Here the CDR3 DNA reads TGTGCCAGCAGTTCCGGGACAGGGGTAGAGACCCAGTACTTC.

The genes are TRBV11-2 and TRBJ2-7; the D gene is possibly TRBD2 (6 bases). The germline CDR1 and CDR2 sequences are SGHAT and FQNNGV. Trimming shortened V by 1 base and J by 0 bases, and 10 bases separated the two germline ends. This CDR3 has 15 amino acids. CDR3 sequence reads: CASSLAPRGSYEQYF. CDR3 DNA sequence: TGTGCCAGCAGCTTAGCCCCGCGGGGCTCCTACGAGCAGTACTTC.

The chain has TRBV30 and TRBJ2-7; 9 bases agree with TRBD2. The ends lost 7 bases at V and 3 bases at J; junction bases unmatched: 7. In germline, CDR1 is GTSNPN, CDR2 SVGIG (reference sequence). The CDR3 sequence is 13 residues long. The CDR3 reads CASRLAVNYEQYF. The CDR3 DNA is TGTGCCTCCAGACTAGCGGTTAACTACGAGCAGTACTTC.

The chain links TRBV9 to TRBJ1-1, with a possible D match to TRBD1 (5 bases). CDR3 length: 16 residues. CDR1 SGDLS and CDR2 YYNGEE come from the germline V gene. V was shortened by 4 bases and J by 5 bases, with 21 bases between the two germline ends. CDR3 in amino acids: CASSSSLGGEGTEAFF. In DNA, the CDR3 is TGTGCCAGCAGCTCGTCCCTGGGGGGGGAAGGGACTGAAGCTTTCTTT.

The chain couples TRBV2 to TRBJ2-1; D possibly corresponds to TRBD1 (6 bases). Between the trimmed V and J ends, which lost 7 bases and 0 bases, there was a span of 16 bases. The CDR3 runs 16 residues. Germline loops: CDR1 SNHLY, CDR2 FYNNEI. CDR3 nucleotide sequence: TGTGCCAGCACTCCGCAAGGGGGAAGCTCCTACAATGAGCAGTTCTTC. The encoded protein is CASTPQGGSSYNEQFF.

This clone was seen only a few times. The rearrangement uses TRBV6-5 and TRBJ1-4; TRBD1 might be the D (5 bases). CDR3 length: 16 residues. The germline V gene encodes CDR1 MNHEY and CDR2 SVGAGI. Trimming left V 2 bases short and J 3 bases short, with 13 bases between. Here the CDR3 reads CASSYLRAGSNEKLFF. CDR3 nucleotides: TGTGCCAGCAGTTACCTAAGGGCAGGGTCTAATGAAAAACTGTTTTTT.

The chain has TRBV27 and TRBJ1-1, with D possibly matching TRBD1 (5 bases). Trimming took 3 bases from V and 1 from J, leaving 12 bases between them. The CDR3 loop spans 15 amino acids. CDR1 and CDR2 from the germline V gene are MNHEY and SMNVEV (reference sequence). CDR3 loop: CASSFTGSGNTEAFF. CDR3 coding DNA: TGTGCCAGCAGTTTTACAGGATCGGGGAACACTGAAGCTTTCTTT.

This clone appeared once. V is TRBV7-6 and J is TRBJ2-6, with a weak D call TRBD2 (6 bases). This CDR3 is 20 amino acids long. V shed 5 bases and J shed 0 bases, with 23 bases lying between them. Per the germline V gene, CDR1 is SGHVS and CDR2 is FNYEAQ. The chain's CDR3 is CASSPTPAGGRSSGANVLTF. The DNA for the CDR3 is TGTGCCAGCAGCCCCACCCCCGCCGGGGGAAGAAGCTCTGGGGCCAACGTCCTGACTTTC.

The chain has TRBV27 and TRBJ1-5; the D gene is possibly TRBD1 (5 bases). Germline V CDR1 and CDR2: MNHEY, SMNVEV (reference sequence). The V end lost 8 bases, the J end lost 7 bases, and 12 bases lay between the germline ends. This CDR3 is built from 12 residues. As DNA, the CDR3 is TGTGCCAGCTCTTGGGGGGTCCAGCCCCAGCATTTT. It yields the protein CASSWGVQPQHF.

The chain links TRBV9 to TRBJ1-2, with D unresolved. Germline assignment: CDR1 SGDLS and CDR2 YYNGEE. Trimming stripped 4 bases from V and 6 bases from J, with 13 bases between. This CDR3 is built from 13 residues. The CDR3 here is CASSPEEGHGYTF. The CDR3 nucleotides are TGTGCCAGCAGCCCCGAGGAGGGCCATGGCTACACCTTC.

As regards this clone: This sample also contains other DNA sequences that code for the same CDR3. The V gene is TRBV27, the J gene TRBJ2-5; 11 nucleotides align to TRBD1. With V trimmed by 3 bases and J by 5 bases, 5 bases remained unmatched. The length of the CDR3 is 15 residues. Germline CDR1 reads MNHEY; CDR2 reads SMNVEV (reference sequence). The CDR3 loop is CASSFTGTGGETQYF. The CDR3 DNA reads TGTGCCAGCAGTTTCACCGGGACAGGGGGGGAGACCCAGTACTTC.

The chain combines TRBV7-2 with TRBJ1-2, with a tentative D call TRBD1 (5 bases). There are 17 residues in the CDR3. V lost 1 base, J lost 5 bases, and 20 bases lay in between. Germline V CDR1 and CDR2: SGHTA, FQGNSA. The CDR3 protein is CASSLGPQGLKGYGYTF. The CDR3 DNA is TGTGCCAGCAGCTTAGGTCCCCAGGGCTTGAAGGGGTATGGCTACACCTTC. Looking up the rest from reference TRBV7-2 and TRBJ1-2 gives the full variable domain: GAGVSQSPSNKVTEKGKDVELRCDPISGHTALYWYRQSLGQGLEFLIYFQGNSAPDKSGLPSDRFSAERTGGSVSTLTIQRTQQEDSAVYLCASSLGPQGLKGYGYTFGSGTRLTVV.

The CDR3 nucleotides are TGTGCCAGCAGCTTTGGGGCACAGGGGGGAGAGACCCAGTACTTC. Its protein is CASSFGAQGGETQYF. The chain employs TRBV5-6 and TRBJ2-5; TRBD1 aligns across 8 bases. J lost 4 bases, V lost 2 bases, and 7 bases had no gene match. The CDR3 is made up of 15 amino acids. Germline values: CDR1 SGHDT, CDR2 YYEEEE.

The CDR3 DNA reads TGTGCCAGTAGTCTGGAGTCCACCGGGGAGCTGTTTTTT. Translating it yields CASSLESTGELFF. J is TRBJ2-2 and V is TRBV19; no definite D call. CDR1 LNHDA and CDR2 SQIVND come from the germline V gene (reference sequence). Trimming removed 5 bases from V and 4 bases from J, with 8 bases in between. This CDR3 contains 13 residues.

The J gene is TRBJ2-1, the V gene TRBV5-4, with 8 bases identical to TRBD2. V lost 4 bases, J lost 0 bases, and 6 bases stayed unmatched. There are 16 residues in the CDR3. CDR1 and CDR2 from the germline V gene are SGHNT and YYREEE (reference sequence). CDR3 sequence: CASSHTGTSSYNEQFF. CDR3 nucleotide sequence: TGTGCCAGCAGCCACACTGGGACTAGCTCCTACAATGAGCAGTTCTTC.